These T cell receptor beta chains were read from a single sample in a study of cytomegalovirus exposure and HLA in healthy donors. Clones were sequenced by immunoSEQ multiplex PCR, and TCRdb holds only the in-frame ones, with some missing. The sample's table shows about 160,000 clones. The material sequenced was PBMCs. All receptors derive from a woman in her sixties or seventies in good health and CMV-seronegative. CDR3s leave out the opening cysteine and the closing phenylalanine or tryptophan. Fields, in order: D gene, V gene, J gene, CDR3 length, CDR3 protein. The D gene is left open where the match is weak.

>NA|TRBV7-9|TRBJ2-1|12
ASSPRGSYNEQF
>NA|TRBV7-3|TRBJ2-7|11
ASSFSQLSEQY
>NA|TRBV2|TRBJ2-5|12
ASSGQEFQETQY
>NA|TRBV14|TRBJ2-2|11
ASRRQGTGELF
>NA|TRBV6-5|TRBJ2-2|12
ASSTTVARGELF
>TRBD1|TRBV9|TRBJ1-1|11
ASSRQGRTEAF
>TRBD2|TRBV9|TRBJ2-2|12
ASRRTSGTGELF
>TRBD1|TRBV5-1|TRBJ1-2|13
ASSPNRGRIYGYT
>NA|TRBV7-6|TRBJ2-1|17
ASSLHRAGGLLSYNEQF
>TRBD1|TRBV5-1|TRBJ1-3|13
ASSFGTGGLNTIY
>TRBD1|TRBV13|TRBJ1-1|13
ASSKTGQGNTEAF
>NA|TRBV6-1|TRBJ1-4|13
ASSNLTGGDEKLF
>TRBD1|TRBV7-2|TRBJ2-7|12
ASSDGQGMYEQY
>NA|TRBV5-1|TRBJ2-5|12
ASSLVQHQETQY
>NA|TRBV5-1|TRBJ2-3|12
ASSLGQRTDTQY
>TRBD1|TRBV5-8|TRBJ2-1|12
ASSRDSDRNEQF
>NA|TRBV10-3|TRBJ1-1|13
AISDHRVANTEAF
>NA|TRBV2|TRBJ1-5|13
ASSESSGGSQPQH
>NA|TRBV6-5|TRBJ2-3|11
ASSGGLPDTQY
>NA|TRBV6-5|TRBJ2-5|13
ASSSPAAGEETQY
>NA|TRBV7-2|TRBJ2-2|12
ASSLLGSGGELF
>NA|TRBV5-1|TRBJ2-5|11
ASSIGVQETQY
>NA|TRBV5-6|TRBJ2-7|13
ASSGLGQGSYEQY
>NA|TRBV4-3|TRBJ1-4|13
ASSQDSGVLRKLF
>NA|TRBV25-1|TRBJ2-3|9
ASSEGGPQY
>NA|TRBV28|TRBJ2-4|11
ASSLQAKNIQY
>NA|TRBV6-1|TRBJ1-4|9
ASSYSEKLF
>NA|TRBV10-2|TRBJ2-4|10
ASTPGGNIQY
>NA|TRBV14|TRBJ2-3|13
ASSLLGGAVDTQY
>NA|TRBV7-6|TRBJ2-7|14
ASSLGTHHSSYEQY
>TRBD1|TRBV30|TRBJ2-5|10
AWSGQGETQY
>NA|TRBV5-1|TRBJ2-5|11
ASSSQEGETQY
>NA|TRBV7-3|TRBJ2-6|12
ASSPTGGANVLT
>NA|TRBV7-3|TRBJ2-2|13
ASSPVGGNTGELF
>NA|TRBV7-2|TRBJ1-5|12
ASSFVRVDQPQH
>NA|TRBV7-9|TRBJ2-1|14
ASSLEGLGVGNEQF
>TRBD1|TRBV4-1|TRBJ1-4|15
ASSQDWGTGKSEKLF
>NA|TRBV5-5|TRBJ1-5|12
ASSLAPGYQPQH
>TRBD1|TRBV4-1|TRBJ2-2|14
ASSRTGTGNTGELF
>NA|TRBV12-5|TRBJ1-1|12
ASGLDSLNTEAF
>NA|TRBV27|TRBJ2-7|13
ASSKQGMGFYEQY
>NA|TRBV4-1|TRBJ1-2|11
ASSPRGVEGYT
>NA|TRBV11-2|TRBJ1-1|12
ASSLVDSSAEAF
>TRBD1|TRBV27|TRBJ1-3|15
ASSLSGTARPRNTIY
>TRBD2|TRBV9|TRBJ2-3|15
ASSSEASGSAADTQY
>TRBD1|TRBV6-6|TRBJ1-4|14
ASSYSTGTGIEKLF
>NA|TRBV5-1|TRBJ2-7|11
ASTPGSSYEQY
>NA|TRBV7-9|TRBJ2-5|13
ASSLVQGGQETQY
>NA|TRBV7-9|TRBJ2-1|11
ASSATSNDEQF
>NA|TRBV12-5|TRBJ1-1|11
ASGLVAGTEAF
>TRBD1|TRBV5-4|TRBJ2-7|13
ASSPRQGRPHEQY
>NA|TRBV2|TRBJ1-1|12
ASRGRAGVGEAF
>TRBD1|TRBV7-8|TRBJ1-6|13
ASSLEGQGNSPLH
>NA|TRBV5-1|TRBJ1-4|14
ASSPRGPTTNEKLF
>TRBD1|TRBV5-6|TRBJ1-1|15
ASSLGGTGGYGTEAF
>NA|TRBV10-1|NA|11
ASSATRGSEQY
>NA|TRBV19|TRBJ1-5|13
ASSILAGGNQPQH